These 21 T cell receptor beta chains share one sample of origin, sequenced in a study of T cells after yellow fever vaccination. MiXCR, run by TCRdb on the 5' RACE reads, gives a single entry per CDR3 protein. The data show just under 600,000 distinct CDR3 sequences, roughly 13% seen once. Material: PBMCs, obtained on the day of the yellow fever booster vaccination. The receptor set was obtained from a young man who received the YFV17D yellow fever vaccine.

This clonotype was counted only a few times. The chain recombines TRBV29-1 with TRBJ2-5; possibly TRBD2 for D (5 bases). CDR1 and CDR2 (germline): SQVTM, ANQGSEA. V lost 5 bases and J 1 base, leaving 8 bases between the germline ends. The CDR3 is 12 residues long. CDR3 DNA sequence: TGCAGCGTTACGGAGGTCCAAGAGACCCAGTACTTC. Translating gives CSVTEVQETQYF.

This clonotype was counted a few times. The V and J genes are TRBV4-3 and TRBJ2-2, with 9 bases matching TRBD2. V gave up 1 base and J gave up 3 bases; unmatched junction bases: 9. The CDR3 covers 18 residues. Germline lookup yields CDR1 LGHNA and CDR2 YSLEER. The CDR3 DNA reads as TGCGCCAGCAGCCAAGGGGGTAGCGGGAGACTAGACACCGGGGAGCTGTTTTTT. Protein sequence: CASSQGGSGRLDTGELFF.

There are a few counts of this clonotype. This chain uses TRBV12-5 with TRBJ2-1; D is perhaps TRBD1 (5 bases). The germline CDR1 and CDR2 sequences are LGHNT and FRNRAP. The CDR3 has 14 residues. V was clipped by 3 bases and J by 5 bases, with 11 bases between them. The CDR3 DNA reads as TGTGCTAGTGGTTTAGGAGACAGACACAATGAGCAGTTCTTC. This codes for CASGLGDRHNEQFF.

This clonotype was observed a few times. The genes are TRBV28 and TRBJ2-5, with 7 nucleotides matching TRBD2. Germline loops: CDR1 MDHEN, CDR2 SYDVKM. CDR3 length equals 15 residues. With 1 base clipped from V and 1 base from J, the junction kept 3 bases outside the gene matches. The CDR3 is CASSLLSGGQETQYF. CDR3 in DNA: TGTGCCAGCAGTTTATTATCGGGAGGCCAAGAGACCCAGTACTTC.

This clonotype was observed a few times. DNA of the CDR3: TGTGCCAGCAGTCAGAACGAGGGACTAGCGGCCTACAATGAGCAGTTCTTC. Amino acid sequence: CASSQNEGLAAYNEQFF. The chain combines TRBV6-1 with TRBJ2-1, with TRBD2 matching over 11 bases. The ends lost 5 bases at V and 2 bases at J; junction bases unmatched: 8. CDR3 length: 17 residues. CDR1 and CDR2 from the germline V gene are MNHNS and SASEGT.

J is TRBJ2-1 and V is TRBV24-1, with D perhaps assigned TRBD1 or TRBD2 (5 bases each). V was cut by 9 bases and J by 2 bases, with 16 bases left in between. The germline V gene has CDR1 KGHDR and CDR2 SFDVKD. CDR3 length equals 15 residues. CDR3 loop: CATQRGQGAYNEQFF. CDR3 sequence (DNA): TGTGCCACCCAGAGAGGGCAGGGTGCCTACAATGAGCAGTTCTTC.

This chain links TRBV29-1 with TRBJ2-7, with D uncertain. Germline assignment: CDR1 SQVTM and CDR2 ANQGSEA. The V end lost 7 bases, the J end lost 7 bases, and 17 bases lay between the germline ends. The CDR3 spans 12 residues. The CDR3 DNA sequence: TGCAGCGCGACGCTACCCCTGGGGGAGCAGTACTTC. The encoded protein is CSATLPLGEQYF.

This clonotype was recorded a few times. The chain uses TRBV3-1 and TRBJ2-3; D is perhaps TRBD2 (6 bases). The CDR3 sequence is 14 residues long. The germline V gene has CDR1 LGHDT and CDR2 YNNKEL (reference sequence). Trimming removed 4 bases from V and 5 bases from J, with 13 bases in between. The CDR3 DNA reads as TGTGCCAGCAGCCGGACACGGAGGGGAGATACGCAGTATTTT. This gives the protein CASSRTRRGDTQYF.

J is TRBJ2-3 and V is TRBV2, with no clear D. V lost 7 bases and J 0 bases, leaving 17 bases between the germline ends. This CDR3 has 16 residues. Germline V gene data show CDR1 as SNHLY and CDR2 as FYNNEI. This CDR3 reads CASTSERRRSTDTQYF. For the CDR3, the DNA is TGTGCCAGCACCTCAGAGCGTCGGCGGAGCACAGATACGCAGTATTTT. Full variable domain (outside the CDR3, taken from reference TRBV2 and TRBJ2-3): EPEVTQTPSHQVTQMGQEVILRCVPISNHLYFYWYRQILGQKVEFLVSFYNNEISEKSEIFDDQFSVERPDGSNFTLKIRSTKLEDSAMYFCASTSERRRSTDTQYFGPGTRLTVL.

This clonotype was seen only a few times. One end of the junction fails to match germline, which may point to a read error. The rearrangement uses TRBV7-2 and TRBJ2-1; the D is unclear. This CDR3 has 13 residues. Germline CDR1 reads SGHTA; CDR2 reads FQGNSA. This CDR3 reads CASRFSDLNEQFF. The CDR3 nucleotides are TGTGCCAGCCGCTTCAGCGATCTCAATGAGCAGTTCTTC.

This chain uses TRBV6-2 or TRBV6-3 with TRBJ1-2; no clear D gene. The CDR3 totals 15 residues. Germline CDR1 reads MNHEY; CDR2 reads SVGEGT. V lost 4 bases and J 2 bases, leaving 14 bases between the germline ends. CDR3 in amino acids: CASSSDGRRNYGYTF. Written as DNA, the CDR3 is TGTGCCAGCAGTTCAGACGGAAGAAGAAACTATGGCTACACCTTC.

The J gene is TRBJ2-1, the V gene TRBV6-2 or TRBV6-3, with 7 bases matching TRBD2. J gave up 6 bases and V 7 bases, and 9 bases lay outside the gene matches. CDR3 length: 14 residues. Per the germline V gene, CDR1 is MNHEY and CDR2 is SVGEGT. DNA for the CDR3: TGTGCCAGCACTTTGACGACTAGCATCAATGAGCAGTTCTTC. Translation gives CASTLTTSINEQFF.

This clonotype was counted only a few times. The V call is TRBV9, the J call TRBJ1-4; no firm D call. V lost 0 bases to trimming and J lost 7 bases, with 13 bases between them. This CDR3 has 15 residues. CDR1 is SGDLS and CDR2 is YYNGEE in the germline V gene. The CDR3 here is CASSVGEGSGEKLFF. The CDR3 DNA reads TGTGCCAGCAGCGTAGGTGAAGGATCGGGTGAAAAACTGTTTTTT.

J is TRBJ2-1 and V is TRBV6-2 or TRBV6-3; 9 bases agree with TRBD2. The germline V gene has CDR1 MNHEY and CDR2 SVGEGT. V gave up 5 bases and J gave up 1 base; unmatched junction bases: 3. There are 15 residues in the CDR3. CDR3 sequence: CASSSGRRSYNEQFF. The DNA for the CDR3 is TGTGCCAGCAGTAGCGGGAGGAGGTCCTACAATGAGCAGTTCTTC.

This clonotype was counted only a few times. This chain uses TRBV5-1 with TRBJ2-1; tentatively, D is TRBD2 (5 bases). There are 16 residues in the CDR3. Germline V gene sequence: CDR1 SGHRS, CDR2 YFSETQ. Trimming took off 4 bases at V and 0 bases at J, with 14 bases between the two ends. The CDR3 reads CASSTRPGSSYNEQFF. CDR3 DNA sequence: TGCGCCAGCAGCACCAGACCGGGGAGCTCCTACAATGAGCAGTTCTTC.

This clonotype was found a few times. The rearrangement joins TRBV7-9 to TRBJ2-3; possibly TRBD2 for D (5 bases). Looked up from germline, CDR1 is SEHNR and CDR2 is FQNEAQ (reference sequence). This CDR3 region has 13 residues. V was clipped by 2 bases and J by 6 bases, with 9 bases between them. CDR3 amino acids: CASSLSGRDTQYF. For the CDR3, the DNA is TGTGCCAGCAGCTTAAGCGGCAGGGATACGCAGTATTTT. Drawing the rest from reference TRBV7-9 and TRBJ2-3, the complete variable domain is DTGVSQNPRHKITKRGQNVTFRCDPISEHNRLYWYRQTLGQGPEFLTYFQNEAQLEKSRLLSDRFSAERPKGSFSTLEIQRTEQGDSAMYLCASSLSGRDTQYFGPGTRLTVL.

The rearrangement joins TRBV7-9 to TRBJ1-4, with 7 bases identical to TRBD1. The germline V gene has CDR1 SEHNR and CDR2 FQNEAQ (reference sequence). The V segment lost 2 bases and the J segment 5 bases; nucleotides outside the gene matches: 5. This CDR3 is 15 amino acids long. DNA of the CDR3: TGTGCCAGCAGCTTAAGGACAGGCATGAATGAAAAACTGTTTTTT. Its protein is CASSLRTGMNEKLFF.

This sequence joins TRBV7-9 and TRBJ2-3; D is perhaps TRBD2 (6 bases). Trimming cost V 5 bases and J 6 bases, with 21 bases left between them. From germline, CDR1 is SEHNR and CDR2 FQNEAQ (reference sequence). There are 16 residues in the CDR3. CDR3 bases: TGTGCCAGCAGCCACAACATAGCGGCCCGTATTGATACGCAGTATTTT. This gives the protein CASSHNIAARIDTQYF.

V and J are TRBV12-3 or TRBV12-4 and TRBJ1-5; D unclear. The CDR3 runs to 12 residues. Trimming took off 4 bases at V and 6 bases at J, with 7 bases between the two ends. The CDR3, as DNA: TGTGCCAGCAGTTCCACGTCTCAGCCCCAGCATTTT. Translation gives CASSSTSQPQHF.

This clonotype was seen only a few times. The gene calls are TRBV6-5 and TRBJ2-2; D gene uncertain. Trimming stripped 0 bases from V and 1 base from J, with 6 bases between. CDR1 is MNHEY and CDR2 is SVGAGI in the germline V gene. This CDR3 comprises 15 residues. The chain's CDR3 is CASSYSIGNTGELFF. The CDR3 DNA sequence: TGTGCCAGCAGTTACTCTATTGGGAACACCGGGGAGCTGTTTTTT.

This clonotype was recorded at least ten times. The chain is built from TRBV6-2 or TRBV6-3 and TRBJ2-1; 7 bases match TRBD2. The J segment lost 7 bases and the V segment lost 7 bases, leaving 10 bases of the junction unmatched. CDR3 length: 14 residues. Germline lookup yields CDR1 MNHEY and CDR2 SVGEGT. CDR3 residues: CASTGGSRRNEQFF. In DNA form, the CDR3 reads TGTGCCAGCACTGGCGGGAGTAGAAGGAATGAGCAGTTCTTC.